Reported below is one TCR beta chain. Its cognate antigen is unknown. This specimen belongs to a study of CXCR3-negative and CXCR3-positive naive CD8 T cells. cDNA libraries for TRB were generated by 5' RACE incorporating UMI labels. Reprocessing the 5' RACE reads, TCRdb reports a single entry for every CDR3 protein and omits DNA. This sample carries about 130,000 distinct CDR3 sequences, with 0.29% going to the ten biggest clones. General study results and limits: The authors found comparable surface CD5 between naive subsets and inferred TCR strength from TRB CDR3 properties.

Sequenced: naive CXCR3- CD8+ T cells from blood. Subset specified: CD45RO-CCR7+CD27+CD95- naive CD8+ T cells lacking CXCR3 (TNR3-). The clonotype originates from a human donor in good health. Some clones in this sample may be carry-over from other donors' samples.

CDR3 loop: CASSFGSAPETQYF. The chain combines TRBV7-9 with TRBJ2-5; TCRdb selects TRBD2, and the lack of DNA leaves this call unchecked. This CDR3 region has 14 residues. Germline-derived CDR1 and CDR2 are SEHNR and FQNEAQ (reference sequence).